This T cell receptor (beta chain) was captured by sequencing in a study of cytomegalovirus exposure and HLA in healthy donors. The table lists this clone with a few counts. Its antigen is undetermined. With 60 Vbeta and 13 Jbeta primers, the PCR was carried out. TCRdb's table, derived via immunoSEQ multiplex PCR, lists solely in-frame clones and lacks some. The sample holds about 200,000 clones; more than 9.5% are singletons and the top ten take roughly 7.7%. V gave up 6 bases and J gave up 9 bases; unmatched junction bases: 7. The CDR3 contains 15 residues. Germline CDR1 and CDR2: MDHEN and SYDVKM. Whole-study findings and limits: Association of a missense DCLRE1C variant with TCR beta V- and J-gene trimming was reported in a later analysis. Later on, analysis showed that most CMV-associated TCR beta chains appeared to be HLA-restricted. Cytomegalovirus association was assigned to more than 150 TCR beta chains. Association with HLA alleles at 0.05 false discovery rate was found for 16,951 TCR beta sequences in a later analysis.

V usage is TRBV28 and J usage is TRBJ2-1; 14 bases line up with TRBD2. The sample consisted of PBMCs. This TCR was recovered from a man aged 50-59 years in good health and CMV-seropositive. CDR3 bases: TGTGCCAGCAGCCCTGGGACTAGCGGGGGTCGTGAGCAGTTCTTC. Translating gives CASSPGTSGGREQFF.